The 26 T cell receptor beta chains listed next were all sequenced from one sample in a study of shared clonotypes between healthy human individuals. Some clones are missing from TCRdb's copy, which holds only in-frame ones; the method was immunoSEQ multiplex PCR. The profile shows a few hundred thousand clones, around 96% of them singletons. Sequenced input: memory CD8+ T cells sorted from blood. Subset in this sample: CD45RO+ cells pooled with CCR7-negative TemRA cells. These receptors all come from a man younger than 45 in good health.

CDR3 nucleotides: TGTGCCATCAGTGAGTCAGCAGTGAACACTGAAGCTTTCTTT. This gives the protein CAISESAVNTEAFF. The chain joins TRBV10-3 to TRBJ1-1; no clear D gene. Germline CDR1 ENHRY, CDR2 SYGVKD. This CDR3 has 14 residues. Trimming removed 0 bases at V and 0 bases at J, with 5 bases between.

The chain employs TRBV4-1 and TRBJ2-2; TRBD2 matches at 10 bases. After removal of 0 bases from V and 3 bases from J, the junction contained 7 bases not matched to a gene. The CDR3 runs to 18 residues. Germline lookup yields CDR1 MGHRA and CDR2 YSYEKL. In DNA, the CDR3 is TGCGCCAGCAGCCAAGAGGGAGTAGCGGGAGGTTACACCGGGGAGCTGTTTTTT. It codes for CASSQEGVAGGYTGELFF.

The chain combines TRBV2 with TRBJ2-1, with D perhaps matching TRBD2 (6 bases). CDR3 size: 15 residues. V was shortened by 5 bases and J by 6 bases, with 17 bases between the two germline ends. Germline CDR1 reads SNHLY; CDR2 reads FYNNEI. The CDR3 protein is CASSPRDPGGNEQFF. Written as DNA, the CDR3 is TGTGCCAGCAGTCCGCGGGACCCTGGGGGCAATGAGCAGTTCTTC.

V gene TRBV6-5 combines with J gene TRBJ2-2, with unresolved D. V lost 0 bases and J lost 7, with 9 bases in between. The CDR3 totals 14 residues. CDR1 is MNHEY and CDR2 is SVGAGI in the germline V gene. Here the CDR3 reads CASSYSPVYGELFF. The CDR3 DNA reads TGTGCCAGCAGTTACTCCCCCGTATACGGGGAGCTGTTTTTT.

This clone is a singleton in its sample. V and J are TRBV7-8 and TRBJ1-1; D call uncertain. Trimming shortened V by 8 bases and J by 3 bases, and 19 bases separated the two germline ends. The CDR3 is 15 amino acids. Germline assignment: CDR1 SGHVS and CDR2 FQNEAQ. The CDR3 is CASRRLELRDTEAFF. The CDR3 nucleotides read TGTGCCAGCCGACGGTTGGAGCTTCGGGACACTGAAGCTTTCTTT. The full variable domain, completed using reference TRBV7-8 and TRBJ1-1, is GAGVSQSPRYKVAKRGQDVALRCDPISGHVSLFWYQQALGQGPEFLTYFQNEAQLDKSGLPSDRFFAERPEGSVSTLKIQRTQQEDSAVYLCASRRLELRDTEAFFGQGTRLTVV.

The chain is built from TRBV4-1 and TRBJ2-5, with 8 positions matching TRBD2. From germline, CDR1 is MGHRA and CDR2 YSYEKL. Trimming cost V 1 base and J 4 bases; bases outside gene matches: 5. This CDR3 spans 15 amino acids. The CDR3 DNA is TGCGCCAGCAGCCAAGTCGGACTAGCCCCAGAGACCCAGTACTTC. Amino acids: CASSQVGLAPETQYF.

The chain uses TRBV7-3 and TRBJ2-1, with 8 bases fitting TRBD2. Germline lookup yields CDR1 SGHTA and CDR2 FQGTGA. The V gene end was trimmed by 5 bases and the J gene end by 5 bases; junction bases not matched to a gene: 8. The CDR3 covers 15 residues. DNA of the CDR3: TGTGCCAGCAGCCCTGGACTAGCTCCTCACAATGAGCAGTTCTTC. This codes for CASSPGLAPHNEQFF.

This chain connects TRBV28 to TRBJ1-2; the D is unclear. Germline V CDR1 and CDR2: MDHEN, SYDVKM. The CDR3 extends over 13 amino acids. The germline V and J ends were trimmed by 2 bases and 8 bases, with 12 bases remaining between them. CDR3 in amino acids: CASSLVNGLGYTF. CDR3 in DNA: TGTGCCAGCAGTTTAGTCAACGGCCTCGGCTACACCTTC.

The chain has TRBV5-1 and TRBJ1-1; perhaps TRBD1 as D (5 bases). The germline V and J ends were trimmed by 3 bases and 1 base, with 16 bases remaining between them. CDR1 is SGHRS and CDR2 is YFSETQ in the germline V gene. This CDR3 region has 16 residues. As DNA, the CDR3 is TGCGCCAGCAGCTCGACATCCGCGACAGCGAACACTGAAGCTTTCTTT. Protein product: CASSSTSATANTEAFF.

CDR3 protein: CASRSRGINYGYTF. CDR3 sequence (DNA): TGTGCCAGCAGATCGCGGGGGATTAACTATGGCTACACCTTC. This rearrangement joins TRBV6-5 to TRBJ1-2; D is possibly TRBD1 (5 bases). Germline V gene lookup returns CDR1 MNHEY and CDR2 SVGAGI. V was trimmed by 6 bases and J by 1 base, leaving 12 bases between them. This CDR3 spans 14 amino acids.

The J gene is TRBJ2-1, the V gene TRBV29-1; 9 bases map to TRBD2. Germline loops: CDR1 SQVTM, CDR2 ANQGSEA. The CDR3 is 17 amino acids. The J segment lost 0 bases and the V segment lost 4 bases, leaving 10 bases of the junction unmatched. This CDR3 reads CSVVGRTSESSYNEQFF. DNA of the CDR3: TGCAGCGTTGTCGGCAGGACTAGCGAGAGCTCCTACAATGAGCAGTTCTTC.

The chain uses TRBV28 and TRBJ2-3; 8 nucleotides align to TRBD1. The CDR3 covers 14 residues. Trimming at V came to 5 bases and at J to 2 bases, leaving 3 bases not matched to a gene. The germline CDR1 and CDR2 sequences are MDHEN and SYDVKM. CDR3 region: CASSEDRVTDTQYF. The DNA of the CDR3 is TGTGCCAGCAGTGAGGACAGGGTCACAGATACGCAGTATTTT.

This sequence joins TRBV7-9 and TRBJ2-1; D gene uncertain. Trimming removed 7 bases at V and 4 bases at J, with 11 bases between. The V gene's germline CDR1 is SEHNR and CDR2 FQNEAQ (reference sequence). There are 13 residues in the CDR3. Written as DNA, the CDR3 is TGTGCCAGCAACCCGATCCTTTACAATGAGCAGTTCTTC. Its translation: CASNPILYNEQFF.

J is TRBJ2-1 and V is TRBV27; D is undetermined. The CDR3 length is 12 residues. Germline loops: CDR1 MNHEY, CDR2 SMNVEV (reference sequence). The V end was cut by 5 bases, the J end by 13 bases, with 15 bases between. CDR3 loop: CASSPGLSVQFF. In nucleotides, the CDR3 is TGTGCCAGCAGTCCAGGCCTAAGCGTTCAGTTCTTC.

The rearrangement links TRBV10-3 to TRBJ1-5, with TRBD1 matching over 8 bases. The CDR3 sequence is 14 residues long. Germline V gives CDR1 ENHRY, CDR2 SYGVKD. V lost 10 bases to trimming and J lost 1 base; unmatched junction nucleotides: 6. Here the CDR3 DNA reads TGTGCCACCTGGACAGGGTTAAGCAATCAGCCCCAGCATTTT. This gives the protein CATWTGLSNQPQHF.

Comments on this clone: This same CDR3 is encoded by further DNA sequences in the sample. The genes are TRBV20-1 and TRBJ2-7, with D uncertain. CDR3 size: 11 residues. Trimming took 1 base from V and 4 from J, leaving 5 bases between them. Germline V gives CDR1 DFQATT, CDR2 SNEGSKA (reference sequence). This CDR3 reads CSARGVYEQYF. The CDR3 DNA reads TGCAGTGCTAGAGGTGTGTACGAGCAGTACTTC.

This chain uses TRBV6-5 with TRBJ2-7, with 11 bases aligning to TRBD1. The germline CDR1 and CDR2 sequences are MNHEY and SVGAGI. CDR3 length: 14 amino acids. V was pared by 5 bases and J by 3 bases, with 3 bases of the junction left unmatched. CDR3 region: CASSTGTGGYEQYF. The DNA for the CDR3 is TGTGCCAGCAGTACCGGGACAGGGGGCTACGAGCAGTACTTC.

The V call is TRBV28, the J call TRBJ1-2; no definite D call. The CDR3 contains 11 residues. Per germline, CDR1 MDHEN and CDR2 SYDVKM. The V gene lost 5 bases and the J gene lost 10 bases, with 11 bases spanning the gap. Written as DNA, the CDR3 is TGTGCCAGCAGTATTATCTCGGTCTACACCTTC. Translating gives CASSIISVYTF.

The chain combines TRBV10-3 with TRBJ1-4; D is unclear. The V gene lost 7 bases and the J gene lost 2 bases, with 8 bases spanning the gap. Germline V gene lookup returns CDR1 ENHRY and CDR2 SYGVKD. This CDR3 region has 13 residues. The CDR3 nucleotides read TGTGCCATCAATCGGTCCACTAATGAAAAACTGTTTTTT. The encoded protein is CAINRSTNEKLFF.

V is TRBV28 and J is TRBJ2-2, with D uncertain. Per germline, CDR1 MDHEN and CDR2 SYDVKM. The CDR3 runs to 12 residues. V lost 7 bases and J lost 4, with 7 bases in between. CDR3 region: CASTRVTGELFF. The CDR3 DNA reads TGTGCCAGCACTAGAGTCACCGGGGAGCTGTTTTTT.

V usage is TRBV18 and J usage is TRBJ2-3; the D is unclear. Germline values: CDR1 KGHSH, CDR2 LQKENI. The CDR3 has 12 amino acids. V was shortened by 5 bases and J by 6 bases, with 9 bases between the two germline ends. The DNA of the CDR3 is TGTGCCAGCTCATCTTACGGGGATACGCAGTATTTT. Translation gives CASSSYGDTQYF.

The rearrangement joins TRBV27 to TRBJ2-1; 9 bases fit TRBD1. The CDR3 extends over 15 amino acids. Germline V gene data show CDR1 as MNHEY and CDR2 as SMNVEV (reference sequence). Trimming at V came to 6 bases and at J to 3 bases, leaving 6 bases not matched to a gene. The CDR3 nucleotides read TGTGCCAGCAGCCTTCGACAGGGGGGCTACAATGAGCAGTTCTTC. This codes for CASSLRQGGYNEQFF.

This chain connects TRBV30 to TRBJ1-2, with 7 bases fitting TRBD1. Germline lookup yields CDR1 GTSNPN and CDR2 SVGIG (reference sequence). J gave up 2 bases and V 5 bases, and 8 bases lay outside the gene matches. This CDR3 spans 14 amino acids. The CDR3 DNA reads as TGTGCCTGGGCGACCGGGACAGCGAACTATGGCTACACCTTC. It encodes CAWATGTANYGYTF.

This chain connects TRBV10-3 to TRBJ1-5; D not certain. The CDR3 consists of 13 residues. Germline lookup yields CDR1 ENHRY and CDR2 SYGVKD. V lost 2 bases to trimming and J lost 4 bases, with 6 bases between them. The CDR3 coding sequence is TGTGCCATCAGTGAGAACATAAATCAGCCCCAGCATTTT. Protein product: CAISENINQPQHF.

This rearrangement joins TRBV28 to TRBJ1-2, with TRBD1 as a possible D gene (5 bases). Germline V lookup: CDR1 MDHEN, CDR2 SYDVKM. The CDR3 is 13 amino acids. The ends were cut back, 7 bases at V and 8 bases at J, with 17 bases in the middle. The CDR3 DNA reads as TGTGCCAGCACCTCTCAGGGCCGTTTAGGCTACACCTTC. Translating gives CASTSQGRLGYTF.

The chain is built from TRBV30 and TRBJ1-4; 10 bases align to TRBD1. Per germline, CDR1 GTSNPN and CDR2 SVGIG (reference sequence). The CDR3 runs 17 residues. J was trimmed by 0 bases and V by 3 bases; bases with no gene match: 7. CDR3 sequence: CAWRPDRGWATNEKLFF. CDR3 bases: TGTGCCTGGAGGCCGGACAGGGGGTGGGCAACTAATGAAAAACTGTTTTTT. Together with reference TRBV30 and TRBJ1-4, the CDR3 gives the full variable domain: SQTIHQWPATLVQPVGSPLSLECTVEGTSNPNLYWYRQAAGRGLQLLFYSVGIGQISSEVPQNLSASRPQDRQFILSSKKLLLSDSGFYLCAWRPDRGWATNEKLFFGSGTQLSVL.